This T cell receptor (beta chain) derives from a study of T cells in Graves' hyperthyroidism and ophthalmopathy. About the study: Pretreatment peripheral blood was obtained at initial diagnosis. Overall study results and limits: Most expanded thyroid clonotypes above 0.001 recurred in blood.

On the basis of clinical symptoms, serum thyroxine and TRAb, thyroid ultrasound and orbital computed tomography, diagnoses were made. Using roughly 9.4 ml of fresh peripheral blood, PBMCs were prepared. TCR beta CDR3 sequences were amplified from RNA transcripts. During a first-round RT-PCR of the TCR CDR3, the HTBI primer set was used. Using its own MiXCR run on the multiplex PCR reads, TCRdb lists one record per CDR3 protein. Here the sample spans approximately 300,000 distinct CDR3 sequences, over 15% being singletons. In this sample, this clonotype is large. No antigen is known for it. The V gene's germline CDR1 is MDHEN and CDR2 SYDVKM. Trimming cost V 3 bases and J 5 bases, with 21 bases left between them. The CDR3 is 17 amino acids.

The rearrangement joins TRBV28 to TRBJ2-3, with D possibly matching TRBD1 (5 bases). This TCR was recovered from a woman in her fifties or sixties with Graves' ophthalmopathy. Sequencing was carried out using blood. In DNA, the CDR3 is TGTGCCAGCAGTTTGGAACAAGTAGGGGCCCCGGGAGATACGCAGTATTTT. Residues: CASSLEQVGAPGDTQYF.